Listed here is a single TCR beta chain. Its target is not known. The data stem from a study of T cell responses to AZD1222 COVID-19 vaccine. General study findings and limits: Reports indicate that nearly half of spike-specific TCRs are directed at unmutated variant regions. Baseline testing showed seropositivity in only six AZD1222 recipients. Regions 160-218 and 743-854 held dominance among vaccine-associated CD4 TCRs, which spanned spike. In a largely white British group with more females than males, clonal diversity was possibly underestimated.

The CDR3 consists of 18 residues. Germline lookup yields CDR1 MNHEY and CDR2 SMNVEV (reference sequence). Trimming stripped 4 bases from V and 9 bases from J, with 25 bases between. The repertoire was sequenced with immunoSEQ multiplex PCR; TCRdb's copy has only in-frame clones and lacks some. Of approximately 70,000 clones listed, about nine tenths are singletons. The chain combines TRBV27 with TRBJ2-6; TRBD2 is a possible D gene (5 bases). This clonotype was sampled from an adult who received the MenACWY meningococcal vaccine as a control. The sample was peripheral blood, taken 28 days after the second dose of the MenACWY control vaccine. The CDR3 reads CASSCSAPGYKVGNVLTF. CDR3 coding DNA: TGTGCCAGCAGTTGTAGCGCTCCTGGCTACAAAGTCGGCAACGTCCTGACTTTC. The full variable domain, completed using reference TRBV27 and TRBJ2-6, is EAQVTQNPRYLITVTGKKLTVTCSQNMNHEYMSWYRQDPGLGLRQIYYSMNVEVTDKGDVPEGYKVSRKEKRNFPLILESPSPNQTSLYFCASSCSAPGYKVGNVLTFGAGSRLTVL.